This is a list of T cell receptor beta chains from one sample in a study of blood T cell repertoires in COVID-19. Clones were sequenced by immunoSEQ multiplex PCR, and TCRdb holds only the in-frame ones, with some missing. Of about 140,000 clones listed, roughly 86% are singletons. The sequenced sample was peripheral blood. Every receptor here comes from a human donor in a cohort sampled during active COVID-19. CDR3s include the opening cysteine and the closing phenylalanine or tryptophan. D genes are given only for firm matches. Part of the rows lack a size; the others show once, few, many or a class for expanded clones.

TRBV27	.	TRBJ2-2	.	TGTGCCAGCAGTCTCCGGCTTACTCTAGACAGGAACACCGGGGAGCTGTTTTTT	CASSLRLTLDRNTGELFF
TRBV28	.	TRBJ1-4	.	TGTGCCAGCAGTTTATTACAGGGACGAAACGAAAAACTGTTTTTT	CASSLLQGRNEKLFF
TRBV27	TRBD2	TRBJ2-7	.	TGTGCCAGCAGTTTATTCCGCGGGAGTTACGAGCAGTACTTC	CASSLFRGSYEQYF
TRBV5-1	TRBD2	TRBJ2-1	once	TGCGCCAGCAGCTTGACTAGCGGGAGTGGAGTGGGTGAGCAGTTCTTC	CASSLTSGSGVGEQFF
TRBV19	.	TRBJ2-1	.	TGTGCCAGTAGTATTCGGGGCAATGAGCAGTTCTTC	CASSIRGNEQFF
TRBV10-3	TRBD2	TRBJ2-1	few	TGTGCCATCAGTGAATTCAGCGGGAGGGCCACTGACTATGAGCAGTTCTTC	CAISEFSGRATDYEQFF
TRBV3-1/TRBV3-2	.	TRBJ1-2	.	TGTGCCAGCAGCCAAGTTCCAGGTGCAAACTATGGCTACACCTTC	CASSQVPGANYGYTF
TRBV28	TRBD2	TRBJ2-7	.	TGTGCCAGCAGTTTTGGGGGGGGTATTTTATCCTACGAGCAGTACTTC	CASSFGGGILSYEQYF
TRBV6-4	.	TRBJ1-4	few	TGTGCCAGCAGTGACTCAGCAGGCCCTAATGAAAAACTGTTTTTT	CASSDSAGPNEKLFF
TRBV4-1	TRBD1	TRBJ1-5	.	TGCGCCAGCAGCGCGCGACAGGGCAGCAATCAGCCCCAGCATTTT	CASSARQGSNQPQHF
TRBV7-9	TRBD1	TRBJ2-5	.	TGTGCCAGCAGCCCCCGGGGCAGGGGGCGGCAAGAGACCCAGTACTTC	CASSPRGRGRQETQYF
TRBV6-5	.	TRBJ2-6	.	TGTGCCAGCAGACCACGCGCGGGGGCCAACGTCCTGACTTTC	CASRPRAGANVLTF
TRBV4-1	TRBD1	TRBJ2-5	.	TGCGCCAGCAGCCAAACAGGGGGAGAGACCCAGTACTTC	CASSQTGGETQYF
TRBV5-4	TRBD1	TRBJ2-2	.	TGTGCCAGCAGCCTGGACAGGAGAGACACCGGGGAGCTGTTTTTT	CASSLDRRDTGELFF
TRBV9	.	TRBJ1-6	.	TGTGCCAGCAGCGTCCTTGGACTGAATAATTCACCCCTCCACTTT	CASSVLGLNNSPLHF
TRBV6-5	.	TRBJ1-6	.	TGTGCCAGCAGTTACTCAAGGCACAGGGCGAACACGCCCCTCCACTTT	CASSYSRHRANTPLHF
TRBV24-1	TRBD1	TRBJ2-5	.	TGTGCCACCAGTGACCCGAATCGGGACAGGGGGCAAGAGACCCAGTACTTC	CATSDPNRDRGQETQYF
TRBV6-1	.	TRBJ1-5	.	TGTGCCAGCAGTGAAAGGAGGGGCAATCAGCCCCAGCATTTT	CASSERRGNQPQHF
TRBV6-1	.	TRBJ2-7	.	TGTGCCAGCAGTGAAACAGGGAGCTCCTACGAGCAGTACTTC	CASSETGSSYEQYF
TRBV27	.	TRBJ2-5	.	TGTGCCAGCACCGCGGTCCAGGGTCAGACCCAGTACTTC	CASTAVQGQTQYF
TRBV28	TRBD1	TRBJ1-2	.	TGTGCCAGCAGTACCAGGGACAGCGACTACTATGGCTACACCTTC	CASSTRDSDYYGYTF
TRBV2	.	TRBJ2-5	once	TGTGCCAGCAGTGCCAGGAGGGAGACCCAGTACTTC	CASSARRETQYF
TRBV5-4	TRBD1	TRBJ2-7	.	TGTGCCAGCAGCTGGGGACAGGGCATGTCGCAGTACTTC	CASSWGQGMSQYF
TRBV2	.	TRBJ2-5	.	TGTGCCAGCAACCCCGGCGGGGCCCAAGAGACCCAGTACTTC	CASNPGGAQETQYF